The rows below give T cell receptor beta chains drawn from one sample of a study of cytomegalovirus exposure and HLA in healthy donors. Data came from immunoSEQ multiplex PCR; TCRdb stores just in-frame clones and leaves some out. Among some 150,000 clones listed, about four fifths were seen once. The source material was PBMCs. The receptors stem from a man between 18 and 29 years old in good health and CMV-seropositive. The CDR3 runs from the conserved cysteine through the conserved F or W. Fields, in order: D gene, clone size, CDR3 length, J gene, V gene, CDR3 DNA, CDR3 protein. D genes are given only for firm matches. The size of a clone is reported for some rows only, either as once, few or many, or as a class for expanded clones.

d_gene: TRBD1; abundance: NA; len: 13; j_gene: TRBJ1-2; v_gene: TRBV6-4; CDR3nt: TGTGCCATACAAGGGACAGGGCGGTATGGCTACACCTTC; CDR3aa: CAIQGTGRYGYTF
d_gene: TRBD1; abundance: NA; len: 14; j_gene: TRBJ2-3; v_gene: TRBV6-1; CDR3nt: TGTGCCAGCAGTGAGGGGACAGGGCTTGATACGCAGTATTTT; CDR3aa: CASSEGTGLDTQYF
d_gene: TRBD2; abundance: NA; len: 20; j_gene: TRBJ2-2; v_gene: TRBV28; CDR3nt: TGTGCCAGCAGTCTGGGGACTAGCGGGAGGGCCTTTACCTATACCGGGGAGCTGTTTTTT; CDR3aa: CASSLGTSGRAFTYTGELFF
d_gene: NA; abundance: NA; len: 23; j_gene: TRBJ1-1; v_gene: TRBV21-1; CDR3nt: TGTGCCAGCAGCAAATGGGCAAAGGTCGGGACAGGGGACCCCTCGGTGGCGAACACTGAAGCTTTCTTT; CDR3aa: CASSKWAKVGTGDPSVANTEAFF
d_gene: NA; abundance: NA; len: 16; j_gene: TRBJ2-5; v_gene: TRBV28; CDR3nt: TGTGCCAGCAGACTAGCGAGGGGGGGGAACCAAGAGACCCAGTACTTC; CDR3aa: CASRLARGGNQETQYF
d_gene: NA; abundance: NA; len: 15; j_gene: TRBJ2-7; v_gene: TRBV15; CDR3nt: TGTGCCACCAGCAGACAACAGGACAGTACCTACGAGCAGTACTTC; CDR3aa: CATSRQQDSTYEQYF
d_gene: NA; abundance: once; len: 16; j_gene: TRBJ2-5; v_gene: TRBV7-6; CDR3nt: TGTGCCAGCAGCTTACGTAGATCAGGGCTCCAAGAGACCCAGTACTTC; CDR3aa: CASSLRRSGLQETQYF
d_gene: TRBD2; abundance: NA; len: 17; j_gene: TRBJ2-5; v_gene: TRBV5-1; CDR3nt: TGCGCCAGCAGCTTGAGCGGGAGGGACCCTTCCAAAATTACCCAGTACTTC; CDR3aa: CASSLSGRDPSKITQYF
d_gene: TRBD1; abundance: NA; len: 15; j_gene: TRBJ2-7; v_gene: TRBV19; CDR3nt: TGTGCCAGTAGTATCAGACAGGGGGCTGGTGGCGAGCAGTACTTC; CDR3aa: CASSIRQGAGGEQYF
d_gene: TRBD1; abundance: NA; len: 17; j_gene: TRBJ2-6; v_gene: TRBV27; CDR3nt: TGTGCCAGCATGGACAGACAGGGCGTCTCTGGGGCCAACGTCCTGACTTTC; CDR3aa: CASMDRQGVSGANVLTF
d_gene: TRBD2; abundance: NA; len: 15; j_gene: TRBJ2-5; v_gene: TRBV15; CDR3nt: TGTGCCACCAGTCCTAGCGGGAGGTACCAAGAGACCCAGTACTTC; CDR3aa: CATSPSGRYQETQYF
d_gene: TRBD1; abundance: NA; len: 13; j_gene: TRBJ1-2; v_gene: TRBV5-4; CDR3nt: TGTGCCACTCACATACAGGGGGGCTATGGCTACACCTTC; CDR3aa: CATHIQGGYGYTF
d_gene: TRBD1; abundance: few; len: 13; j_gene: TRBJ2-7; v_gene: TRBV30; CDR3nt: TGTGCCTGGAGCGCCCAACAGGGGAGCGAGCAGTACTTC; CDR3aa: CAWSAQQGSEQYF
d_gene: TRBD1; abundance: NA; len: 17; j_gene: TRBJ1-1; v_gene: TRBV4-1; CDR3nt: TGCGCCAGCAGCCAAAAAAGCGGGGACAGGATGAACACTGAAGCTTTCTTT; CDR3aa: CASSQKSGDRMNTEAFF
d_gene: TRBD2; abundance: once; len: 12; j_gene: TRBJ2-7; v_gene: TRBV7-9; CDR3nt: TGTGCCAGCAGCGTGCTAGCGGTCGAGCAGTACTTC; CDR3aa: CASSVLAVEQYF
d_gene: NA; abundance: NA; len: 15; j_gene: TRBJ1-1; v_gene: TRBV9; CDR3nt: TGTGCCAGCAGCGTAAACGGACAGCAGAACACTGAAGCTTTCTTT; CDR3aa: CASSVNGQQNTEAFF
d_gene: TRBD1; abundance: NA; len: 17; j_gene: TRBJ1-5; v_gene: TRBV5-8; CDR3nt: TGTGCCAGCATCCGATTTACAGGGGAAGGGGGCAATCAGCCCCAGCATTTT; CDR3aa: CASIRFTGEGGNQPQHF
d_gene: TRBD2; abundance: NA; len: 15; j_gene: TRBJ2-7; v_gene: TRBV28; CDR3nt: TGTGCCAGCAGTAACTTAGCGGGAGGGGGCTACGAGCAGTACTTC; CDR3aa: CASSNLAGGGYEQYF
d_gene: TRBD2; abundance: few; len: 14; j_gene: TRBJ2-3; v_gene: TRBV28; CDR3nt: TGTGCCATCTCTAGGGCGGGAGGGCCGAATACGCAGTATTTT; CDR3aa: CAISRAGGPNTQYF
d_gene: NA; abundance: NA; len: 15; j_gene: TRBJ2-7; v_gene: TRBV5-1; CDR3nt: TGCGCCAGCAGCCCGTTTGGAGACAGTTCCTACGAGCAGTACTTC; CDR3aa: CASSPFGDSSYEQYF
d_gene: NA; abundance: NA; len: 13; j_gene: TRBJ2-3; v_gene: TRBV6-5; CDR3nt: TGTGCCAGCAGTACCGGAGTAACAGATACGCAGTATTTT; CDR3aa: CASSTGVTDTQYF
d_gene: NA; abundance: few; len: 15; j_gene: TRBJ1-1; v_gene: TRBV25-1; CDR3nt: TGTGCCAGCAGTAAATGGGGCAGGATGAACACTGAAGCTTTCTTT; CDR3aa: CASSKWGRMNTEAFF
d_gene: NA; abundance: once; len: 11; j_gene: TRBJ1-3; v_gene: TRBV5-1; CDR3nt: TGCGCCAGCAGCTCTACGAACACCATATATTTT; CDR3aa: CASSSTNTIYF
d_gene: NA; abundance: NA; len: 14; j_gene: TRBJ1-2; v_gene: TRBV6-4; CDR3nt: TGTGCCAGCAGTGACGCGGCCCCGCATGGTGGCTACACCTTC; CDR3aa: CASSDAAPHGGYTF
d_gene: TRBD2; abundance: NA; len: 15; j_gene: TRBJ2-1; v_gene: TRBV7-3; CDR3nt: TGTGCCAGCAGCCCTAGCGGGGGCTCCTACAATGAGCAGTTCTTC; CDR3aa: CASSPSGGSYNEQFF
d_gene: TRBD1; abundance: NA; len: 15; j_gene: TRBJ1-5; v_gene: TRBV28; CDR3nt: TGTGCCAGCACCCCTTCCGGGACAGGTGGCCAGCCCCAGCATTTT; CDR3aa: CASTPSGTGGQPQHF
d_gene: NA; abundance: NA; len: 13; j_gene: TRBJ2-7; v_gene: TRBV19; CDR3nt: TGTGCCAGTAGTCCCCCAGACAACTACGAGCAGTACTTC; CDR3aa: CASSPPDNYEQYF
d_gene: NA; abundance: few; len: 15; j_gene: TRBJ2-3; v_gene: TRBV6-5; CDR3nt: TGTGCCAGCACCGACTCCCTCGGGGATGCAGATACGCAGTATTTT; CDR3aa: CASTDSLGDADTQYF
d_gene: TRBD2; abundance: NA; len: 14; j_gene: TRBJ2-2; v_gene: TRBV2; CDR3nt: TGTGCCAGCAGTTGGACTAGCGGGAGTGGGGAGCTGTTTTTT; CDR3aa: CASSWTSGSGELFF
d_gene: NA; abundance: NA; len: 15; j_gene: TRBJ2-5; v_gene: TRBV19; CDR3nt: TGTGCCAGTAGTATTTCTTCAGCGAACCAAGAGACCCAGTACTTC; CDR3aa: CASSISSANQETQYF
d_gene: NA; abundance: NA; len: 15; j_gene: TRBJ1-5; v_gene: TRBV6-6; CDR3nt: TGTGCCAGCAGTTCCCGGACGGGGGGCAATCAGCCCCAGCATTTT; CDR3aa: CASSSRTGGNQPQHF
d_gene: NA; abundance: NA; len: 13; j_gene: TRBJ2-5; v_gene: TRBV4-1; CDR3nt: TGCGCCAGCAGCAAGGGGGTCCAAGAGACCCAGTACTTC; CDR3aa: CASSKGVQETQYF
d_gene: NA; abundance: NA; len: 12; j_gene: TRBJ2-1; v_gene: TRBV7-8; CDR3nt: TGTGCCAGCAGGTCCGAGGCCAATGAGCAGTTCTTC; CDR3aa: CASRSEANEQFF
d_gene: TRBD2; abundance: NA; len: 20; j_gene: TRBJ2-6; v_gene: TRBV30; CDR3nt: TGTGCCTGGAGTGGTATTCGTAGGCTAGCGGGCTTCTCTGGGGCCAACGTCCTGACTTTC; CDR3aa: CAWSGIRRLAGFSGANVLTF
d_gene: NA; abundance: NA; len: 15; j_gene: TRBJ2-7; v_gene: TRBV18; CDR3nt: TGTGCCAGTTCCACGACTACGGGTGAGACAAGCGAGCAGTACTTC; CDR3aa: CASSTTTGETSEQYF
d_gene: NA; abundance: NA; len: 13; j_gene: TRBJ1-5; v_gene: TRBV6-1; CDR3nt: TGTGCCAGCAGTGTACAGGGTACTCAGCCCCAGCATTTT; CDR3aa: CASSVQGTQPQHF
d_gene: NA; abundance: NA; len: 12; j_gene: TRBJ2-3; v_gene: TRBV27; CDR3nt: TGTGCCAGCAAGGGGGGGGCAGATACGCAGTATTTT; CDR3aa: CASKGGADTQYF
d_gene: TRBD1; abundance: NA; len: 14; j_gene: TRBJ2-2; v_gene: TRBV29-1; CDR3nt: TGCAGCGTCCCAGGACAGGCTGGTACCGGGGAGCTGTTTTTT; CDR3aa: CSVPGQAGTGELFF
d_gene: TRBD1; abundance: NA; len: 14; j_gene: TRBJ1-2; v_gene: TRBV28; CDR3nt: TGTGCCAGCAGTCCCCTGGACAGGGGGAAGGGCTACACCTTC; CDR3aa: CASSPLDRGKGYTF
d_gene: TRBD1; abundance: NA; len: 16; j_gene: TRBJ2-7; v_gene: TRBV4-1; CDR3nt: TGCGCCAGCAGCTCAGTCACCGGGACAGATCCCTACGAGCAGTACTTC; CDR3aa: CASSSVTGTDPYEQYF
d_gene: TRBD1; abundance: NA; len: 14; j_gene: TRBJ2-3; v_gene: TRBV11-3; CDR3nt: TGTGCCAGCAGCCCCAGGGACAGGGAAGATACGCAGTATTTT; CDR3aa: CASSPRDREDTQYF
d_gene: NA; abundance: NA; len: 12; j_gene: TRBJ2-1; v_gene: TRBV18; CDR3nt: TGTGCCAGCTCGTCAAGACTGGGTGAGCAGTTCTTC; CDR3aa: CASSSRLGEQFF
d_gene: TRBD1; abundance: NA; len: 13; j_gene: TRBJ2-7; v_gene: TRBV5-1; CDR3nt: TGCGCCAGCTCCGGGACAGGGGCCTACGAGCAGTACTTC; CDR3aa: CASSGTGAYEQYF
d_gene: NA; abundance: NA; len: 15; j_gene: TRBJ1-1; v_gene: TRBV5-5; CDR3nt: TGTGCCAGCAGCTCCGGAGAAAGGGGCTACACTGAAGCTTTCTTT; CDR3aa: CASSSGERGYTEAFF
d_gene: TRBD1; abundance: NA; len: 15; j_gene: TRBJ1-5; v_gene: TRBV28; CDR3nt: TGTGCCAGCAGTTGGACAGGGATGAGCAATCAGCCCCAGCATTTT; CDR3aa: CASSWTGMSNQPQHF
d_gene: NA; abundance: once; len: 15; j_gene: TRBJ1-2; v_gene: TRBV7-2; CDR3nt: TGTGCCAGCAGACATACAGGGAGCCCTAACTATGGCTACACCTTC; CDR3aa: CASRHTGSPNYGYTF
d_gene: TRBD1; abundance: NA; len: 18; j_gene: TRBJ1-2; v_gene: TRBV5-5; CDR3nt: TGTGCCAGCAGCTTGGTAGGGGGCCAATGGGGGTACAACTATGGCTACACCTTC; CDR3aa: CASSLVGGQWGYNYGYTF
d_gene: TRBD2; abundance: NA; len: 14; j_gene: TRBJ2-7; v_gene: TRBV29-1; CDR3nt: TGCAGCGTTGAAGATCAGACTAGCGGGACCGAGCAGTACTTC; CDR3aa: CSVEDQTSGTEQYF
d_gene: NA; abundance: NA; len: 17; j_gene: TRBJ1-1; v_gene: TRBV5-1; CDR3nt: TGCGCCAGCAGCTGGCCCGGGAACAGTTCCATGAACACTGAAGCTTTCTTT; CDR3aa: CASSWPGNSSMNTEAFF
d_gene: NA; abundance: NA; len: 14; j_gene: TRBJ2-2; v_gene: TRBV6-5; CDR3nt: TGTGCCAGCAGGTCAGGGACGAACACCGGGGAGCTGTTTTTT; CDR3aa: CASRSGTNTGELFF